Presented here are 32 T cell receptor beta chains from one specimen sequenced in a study of shared clonotypes between healthy human individuals (dated by TCRdb to 2018 to 2020). CD8 naive samples were CD45RO-negative cells positively selected for CCR7, giving a CD45RA+CCR7+ population that excluded TemRA cells. The library was obtained by the immunoSEQ multiplex PCR assay. The immuneACCESS repertoire file appears here via TCRdb, limited to in-frame rearrangements. These files lack a portion of the clones; in checked studies, under half of the deficit traces to unresolved V genes, and the cause of the others is not known. This sample has around 2,000,000 clones in its table, and approximately 94% of those were observed once. The ten top clones hold more than 1.5% of the sample. Sequencing was performed on naive CD8+ T cells from PBMCs. The cell subset or site tag for this specimen amounts to: CD45RA+CCR7+. The receptors come from a man between 18 and 29 years old in good health. Some clones in this sample may be carry-over from other donors' samples.

The J gene is TRBJ2-1, the V gene TRBV4-3, with TRBD1 identical over 9 bases. The V gene's germline CDR1 is LGHNA and CDR2 YSLEER. This CDR3 spans 16 amino acids. Unmatched junction bases numbered 4, after V lost 1 base and J lost 3 bases. CDR3 protein: CASSQGSGQGYNEQFF. The CDR3 DNA sequence: TGCGCCAGCAGCCAAGGATCGGGACAGGGCTACAATGAGCAGTTCTTC.

The gene calls are TRBV19 and TRBJ1-2, with D unresolved. Germline V CDR1 and CDR2: LNHDA, SQIVND (reference sequence). CDR3 size: 13 residues. V gave up 6 bases and J gave up 8 bases, with 16 bases separating them. CDR3 coding DNA: TGTGCCAGTAGGACAACAACGACTACGGGCTACACCTTC. Its translation is CASRTTTTTGYTF.

To note about this clone: In the same sample, other DNA sequences code for this CDR3. V is TRBV28 and J is TRBJ2-7, with no clear D. Germline values: CDR1 MDHEN, CDR2 SYDVKM. Trimming stripped 3 bases from V and 4 bases from J, with 10 bases between. This CDR3 region has 13 residues. The CDR3 coding sequence is TGTGCCAGCAGTTTGGATTCGGATTACGAGCAGTACTTC. This sequence encodes CASSLDSDYEQYF.

The chain couples TRBV28 to TRBJ2-7; weak D call: TRBD1 (5 bases). CDR1 and CDR2 from the germline V gene are MDHEN and SYDVKM. The V end lost 6 bases, the J end lost 3 bases, and 15 bases lay between the germline ends. There are 14 residues in the CDR3. The CDR3 sequence: CASSPIGERYEQYF. The CDR3 bases are TGTGCCAGCAGCCCCATAGGGGAACGCTACGAGCAGTACTTC.

The V call is TRBV27, the J call TRBJ2-1; D is perhaps TRBD1 (6 bases). V was cut by 6 bases and J by 0 bases, with 12 bases left in between. The CDR3 is 15 residues long. Germline CDR1 MNHEY, CDR2 SMNVEV (reference sequence). The CDR3 protein is CASRRGQSSYNEQFF. The CDR3 DNA reads TGTGCCAGCAGAAGAGGACAGAGCTCCTACAATGAGCAGTTCTTC.

V is TRBV27 and J is TRBJ1-2, with 8 nucleotides matching TRBD1. V was clipped by 6 bases and J by 6 bases; unmatched bases: 12. Germline V gives CDR1 MNHEY, CDR2 SMNVEV (reference sequence). This CDR3 contains 15 residues. CDR3 nucleotide sequence: TGTGCCAGCAGCGATCCGGGACAGGTCAGGGATGGCTACACCTTC. It encodes CASSDPGQVRDGYTF.

CDR3 loop: CASSLHRGFYEQYF. The CDR3 DNA sequence: TGTGCCAGCAGTTTACATCGGGGATTCTACGAGCAGTACTTC. The rearrangement links TRBV28 to TRBJ2-7; tentatively, D is TRBD2 (5 bases). CDR1 is MDHEN and CDR2 is SYDVKM in the germline V gene. V lost 2 bases, J lost 3 bases, and 11 bases lay in between. This CDR3 comprises 14 residues.

The chain's CDR3 is CSVGGVPGGWTEAFF. CDR3 DNA sequence: TGCAGCGTCGGTGGAGTGCCCGGTGGGTGGACTGAAGCTTTCTTT. The chain recombines TRBV29-1 with TRBJ1-1; the D is unclear. From germline, CDR1 is SQVTM and CDR2 ANQGSEA. The CDR3 is 15 amino acids. The V and J ends lost 6 bases and 5 bases respectively, with 22 bases between them.

This clone was seen only a few times. This chain connects TRBV7-9 to TRBJ2-2; 7 nucleotides align to TRBD1. After removal of 1 base from V and 7 bases from J, the junction contained 9 bases not matched to a gene. Germline CDR1 reads SEHNR; CDR2 reads FQNEAQ (reference sequence). The CDR3 extends over 16 amino acids. The CDR3 spells CASSLGWTGEIGELFF. The CDR3 region has the DNA TGTGCCAGCAGCTTAGGTTGGACAGGCGAAATCGGGGAGCTGTTTTTT. The whole variable domain, remainder taken from reference TRBV7-9 and TRBJ2-2, is DTGVSQNPRHKITKRGQNVTFRCDPISEHNRLYWYRQTLGQGPEFLTYFQNEAQLEKSRLLSDRFSAERPKGSFSTLEIQRTEQGDSAMYLCASSLGWTGEIGELFFGEGSRLTVL.

This clone is a singleton in its sample. The chain is built from TRBV7-8 and TRBJ2-5; possibly TRBD1 for D (6 bases). The CDR3 covers 14 residues. Germline V CDR1 and CDR2: SGHVS, FQNEAQ. The V gene lost 6 bases and the J gene lost 4 bases, with 15 bases spanning the gap. The CDR3 DNA reads TGTGCCAGCAGGACAGGCGGCAGCCGAGAGACCCAGTACTTC. It encodes CASRTGGSRETQYF.

The V and J genes are TRBV9 and TRBJ1-4; D uncertain. Germline loops: CDR1 SGDLS, CDR2 YYNGEE. The CDR3 is 16 residues long. V gave up 2 bases and J gave up 0 bases, with 11 bases separating them. The CDR3 loop is CASSVYPVATNEKLFF. DNA of the CDR3: TGTGCCAGCAGCGTTTACCCGGTTGCAACTAATGAAAAACTGTTTTTT.

The V call is TRBV5-6, the J call TRBJ1-2, with D maybe TRBD1 (5 bases). V dropped 2 bases and J dropped 6 bases, with 11 bases sitting between them. The CDR3 runs to 13 residues. Germline lookup yields CDR1 SGHDT and CDR2 YYEEEE. The CDR3 sequence is CASSFPGWNGYTF. CDR3 sequence (DNA): TGTGCCAGCAGCTTCCCAGGGTGGAATGGCTACACCTTC.

This clone was recorded once. The V call is TRBV19, the J call TRBJ2-2, with 8 bases fitting TRBD1. The J segment lost 6 bases and the V segment lost 6 bases, leaving 12 bases of the junction unmatched. Germline CDR1 is LNHDA and CDR2 is SQIVND (reference sequence). The CDR3 is made up of 16 amino acids. This chain's CDR3 is CASSNPDRVLAGELFF. CDR3 nucleotide sequence: TGTGCCAGTAGCAACCCGGACAGGGTTTTGGCCGGGGAGCTGTTTTTT. The whole variable domain, remainder taken from reference TRBV19 and TRBJ2-2, is DGGITQSPKYLFRKEGQNVTLSCEQNLNHDAMYWYRQDPGQGLRLIYYSQIVNDFQKGDIAEGYSVSREKKESFPLTVTSAQKNPTAFYLCASSNPDRVLAGELFFGEGSRLTVL.

The genes are TRBV25-1 and TRBJ2-7; 12 bases match TRBD2. CDR3 size: 16 residues. V shed 3 bases, J shed 3 bases, and the junction held 6 bases outside the gene matches. Germline values: CDR1 MGHDK, CDR2 SYGVNS. CDR3 nucleotide sequence: TGTGCCAGCAGTGATGGTCTAGCGGGAGGGAACTACGAGCAGTACTTC. Residues: CASSDGLAGGNYEQYF.

V gene TRBV4-1 combines with J gene TRBJ2-7; D remains ambiguous. Germline CDR1 reads MGHRA; CDR2 reads YSYEKL. The V and J ends lost 3 bases and 5 bases respectively, with 14 bases between them. The CDR3 runs to 14 residues. The CDR3 is CASSHRNGVNEQYF. In nucleotides, the CDR3 is TGCGCCAGCAGCCATCGAAATGGGGTAAACGAGCAGTACTTC.

Of note for this clone: Other DNA variants within this sample encode the same CDR3. The chain links TRBV27 to TRBJ2-1; D is undetermined. V was trimmed by 2 bases and J by 0 bases, leaving 11 bases between them. This CDR3 comprises 16 residues. CDR1 MNHEY and CDR2 SMNVEV come from the germline V gene (reference sequence). CDR3 protein: CASSLSGRSSYNEQFF. CDR3 bases: TGTGCCAGCAGTTTAAGTGGGCGGAGCTCCTACAATGAGCAGTTCTTC.

This sequence joins TRBV6-5 and TRBJ1-1, with unresolved D. The germline V and J ends were trimmed by 0 bases and 0 bases, with 8 bases remaining between them. This CDR3 region has 15 residues. Looked up from germline, CDR1 is MNHEY and CDR2 is SVGAGI. The CDR3 is CASSYSNAVNTEAFF. The CDR3 nucleotides are TGTGCCAGCAGTTACTCGAACGCCGTGAACACTGAAGCTTTCTTT.

With regard to this clone: The same CDR3 arises from other DNA sequences in this sample as well. This chain joins TRBV4-3 and TRBJ2-7; 8 nucleotides line up with TRBD1. This CDR3 is built from 16 residues. V shed 0 bases, J shed 3 bases, and the junction held 7 bases outside the gene matches. Looked up from germline, CDR1 is LGHNA and CDR2 is YSLEER. This CDR3 is CASSQDGPGGSYEQYF. The CDR3 DNA is TGCGCCAGCAGCCAAGACGGACCAGGGGGCAGCTACGAGCAGTACTTC.

The CDR3 DNA follows: TGTGCCAGCAGCTCCCGCCTAGCGGGACCCCTCGAGCAGTACTTC. As protein: CASSSRLAGPLEQYF. The chain employs TRBV5-6 and TRBJ2-7, with TRBD2 matching over 9 bases. The junction had 10 bases not matched to a gene; V was cut back by 3 bases and J by 6 bases. This CDR3 is built from 15 residues. Germline V gene data show CDR1 as SGHDT and CDR2 as YYEEEE.

V gene TRBV6-1 combines with J gene TRBJ2-3; D assignment may be TRBD1 or TRBD2 (5 bases each). The CDR3 length is 15 residues. In germline, CDR1 is MNHNS, CDR2 SASEGT. V lost 8 bases and J 4 bases, leaving 19 bases between the germline ends. Here the CDR3 DNA reads TGTGCCAGCGGATGGGGGATTTCAATGGCAGATACGCAGTATTTT. It is translated as CASGWGISMADTQYF.

The chain carries TRBV11-2 and TRBJ2-3, with TRBD2 matching over 13 bases. The CDR3 contains 17 residues. The V gene's germline CDR1 is SGHAT and CDR2 FQNNGV. V shed 6 bases and J 0 bases; nucleotides not matched to a gene: 6. The CDR3 sequence: CASRLRLAGGSTDTQYF. CDR3 sequence (DNA): TGTGCCAGCAGACTCCGACTAGCGGGAGGCAGCACAGATACGCAGTATTTT.

The chain recombines TRBV30 with TRBJ2-7; D is unresolved. Germline V gives CDR1 GTSNPN, CDR2 SVGIG (reference sequence). Trimming cost V 5 bases and J 6 bases, with 17 bases left between them. The CDR3 runs 13 residues. The CDR3 spells CAWGWQVNFEQYF. The CDR3 DNA is TGTGCCTGGGGCTGGCAGGTCAACTTCGAGCAGTACTTC.

This clone was seen once. V is TRBV9 and J is TRBJ2-1; tentatively, D is TRBD1 (6 bases). This CDR3 has 16 residues. Trimming removed 2 bases from V and 5 bases from J, with 17 bases in between. Per germline, CDR1 SGDLS and CDR2 YYNGEE. The CDR3 region is CASSVNRDTAHNEQFF. The CDR3 region has the DNA TGTGCCAGCAGCGTCAACCGGGACACAGCGCACAATGAGCAGTTCTTC.

The sample holds a few counts of this clone. V gene TRBV7-9 combines with J gene TRBJ1-1, with D tentatively TRBD1 (5 bases). The CDR3 is 13 residues long. Trimming took 3 bases from V and 11 from J, leaving 16 bases between them. Germline V gene lookup returns CDR1 SEHNR and CDR2 FQNEAQ (reference sequence). The DNA for the CDR3 is TGTGCCAGCAGCTTTAGGGACGTCTGGGCGGCTTTCTTT. Translated, it gives CASSFRDVWAAFF.

The rearrangement joins TRBV7-9 to TRBJ2-2; D is undetermined. V lost 5 bases, J lost 5 bases, and 18 bases lay in between. Germline-derived CDR1 and CDR2 are SEHNR and FQNEAQ (reference sequence). The CDR3 sequence is 16 residues long. The CDR3 DNA reads as TGTGCCAGCAGCCCGCCGAACCCGCTGCATACCGGGGAGCTGTTTTTT. Protein: CASSPPNPLHTGELFF.

The rearrangement links TRBV5-4 to TRBJ1-2; the D is unclear. Trimming shortened V by 1 base and J by 3 bases, and 13 bases separated the two germline ends. The CDR3 totals 15 residues. Germline lookup yields CDR1 SGHNT and CDR2 YYREEE (reference sequence). The CDR3 DNA reads as TGTGCCAGCAGCTTGCCGGGTCGGGATTACTATGGCTACACCTTC. As protein: CASSLPGRDYYGYTF.

The genes are TRBV19 and TRBJ2-1, with D uncertain. This CDR3 region has 14 residues. Germline V CDR1 and CDR2: LNHDA, SQIVND (reference sequence). The V gene lost 3 bases and the J gene lost 0 bases, with 6 bases spanning the gap. This CDR3 is CASSIFTSYNEQFF. Written as DNA, the CDR3 is TGTGCCAGTAGTATCTTCACCTCCTACAATGAGCAGTTCTTC.

V usage is TRBV30 and J usage is TRBJ2-5; D unresolved. The CDR3 has 13 amino acids. The V end lost 0 bases, the J end lost 4 bases, and 9 bases lay between the germline ends. The germline V gene has CDR1 GTSNPN and CDR2 SVGIG (reference sequence). The CDR3 region is CAWSVLVLETQYF. As DNA, the CDR3 is TGTGCCTGGAGTGTATTGGTGCTAGAGACCCAGTACTTC.

This clone was found once. The CDR3 is CASSFPGSAPGELFF. The CDR3 DNA follows: TGTGCCAGCAGCTTCCCAGGCAGCGCCCCCGGGGAGCTGTTTTTT. This sequence joins TRBV11-3 and TRBJ2-2; no firm D call. Per the germline V gene, CDR1 is SGHNT and CDR2 is YENEEA. Trimming stripped 3 bases from V and 6 bases from J, with 14 bases between. This CDR3 has 15 residues.

CDR3 DNA: TGTGCCAGCAGTCTTATCCTGGGGGCCACTGAAGCTTTCTTT. It encodes CASSLILGATEAFF. This rearrangement joins TRBV27 to TRBJ1-1; possible D gene TRBD1, 6 bases. The CDR3 extends over 14 amino acids. V lost 5 bases and J 4 bases, leaving 14 bases between the germline ends. The germline gives CDR1 MNHEY, CDR2 SMNVEV (reference sequence).

The chain couples TRBV18 to TRBJ2-6; D is uncertain. V lost 1 base and J 4 bases, leaving 11 bases between the germline ends. The CDR3 is 16 residues long. From germline, CDR1 is KGHSH and CDR2 LQKENI. The CDR3 loop reads CASSPLERRGANVLTF. In DNA form, the CDR3 reads TGTGCCAGCTCACCACTGGAAAGGCGGGGGGCCAACGTCCTGACTTTC.

This clone was seen just once. The CDR3: CAISENPREGPIYEQYF. The DNA for the CDR3 is TGTGCCATCAGTGAGAACCCCAGGGAGGGCCCCATTTACGAGCAGTACTTC. This chain links TRBV10-3 with TRBJ2-7, with 7 nucleotides matching TRBD2. This CDR3 region has 17 residues. Germline CDR1 is ENHRY and CDR2 is SYGVKD. J gave up 4 bases and V 2 bases, and 14 bases lay outside the gene matches.